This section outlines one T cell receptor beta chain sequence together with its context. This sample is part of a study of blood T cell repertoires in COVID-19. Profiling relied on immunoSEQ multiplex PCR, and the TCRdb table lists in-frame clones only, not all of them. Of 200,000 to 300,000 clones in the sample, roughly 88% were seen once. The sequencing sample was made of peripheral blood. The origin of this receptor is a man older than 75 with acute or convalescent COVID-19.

CDR3 protein: CASSTGNLYSNQPQHF. The CDR3 region has the DNA TGTGCCAGCAGTACAGGGAACCTCTATAGCAATCAGCCCCAGCATTTT. The gene calls are TRBV28 and TRBJ1-5, with D perhaps matching TRBD1 (6 bases). Germline CDR1 and CDR2: MDHEN and SYDVKM. Trimming shortened V by 5 bases and J by 0 bases, and 14 bases separated the two germline ends. The CDR3 contains 16 residues.